The 5 T cell receptor beta chains presented below share a single source sample, sequenced in a study of cytotoxic CD8 clonotypes in ibrutinib-treated CLL. The protocol was immunoSEQ multiplex PCR, while the TCRdb copy is restricted to in-frame clones and leaves out a portion. The data contain approximately 80,000 clones, around 84% of them seen just once; the ten biggest clones take up roughly 5%. The material was PBMCs, obtained before ibrutinib treatment. The receptor set was obtained from a human donor with chronic lymphocytic leukemia.

This clone has only one observation. The rearrangement uses TRBV6-5 and TRBJ2-7; 7 bases match TRBD1. The V gene's germline CDR1 is MNHEY and CDR2 SVGAGI. The CDR3 loop spans 15 amino acids. Unmatched junction bases numbered 8, after V lost 0 bases and J lost 6 bases. The CDR3 region has the DNA TGTGCCAGCAGTTACTCGCACAATTCAGGGGGCGAGCAGTACTTC. This gives the protein CASSYSHNSGGEQYF.

The genes are TRBV23-1 and TRBJ1-2, with no clear D. TRBV23-1 is filed as an ORF, its function uncertain. Trimming pared 4 bases from V and 12 bases from J, leaving 9 bases between. This CDR3 is 10 amino acids long. CDR3: CASSLSSHTF. CDR3 bases: TGCGCCAGCAGTCTTTCGTCCCACACCTTC.

The genes are TRBV10-3 and TRBJ1-1; no reliable D call. V lost 2 bases to trimming and J lost 4 bases, with 14 bases between them. Germline values: CDR1 ENHRY, CDR2 SYGVKD. The CDR3 covers 15 residues. The CDR3 loop is CAISETISRGTEAFF. The DNA of the CDR3 is TGTGCCATCAGTGAGACTATCTCTAGAGGCACTGAAGCTTTCTTT.

The V gene is TRBV19, the J gene TRBJ2-2, with 7 bases matching TRBD1. CDR1 and CDR2 (germline): LNHDA, SQIVND (reference sequence). This CDR3 is built from 14 residues. The trim removed 5 bases at V and 5 bases at J, leaving 5 bases unmatched. CDR3 residues: CASSGTAYTGELFF. In DNA form, the CDR3 reads TGTGCCAGTAGTGGGACAGCGTATACCGGGGAGCTGTTTTTT.

This clone was counted between two and nine times. This chain uses TRBV2 with TRBJ2-7, with D possibly TRBD1 on 5 matching bases. Per germline, CDR1 SNHLY and CDR2 FYNNEI. The V gene lost 6 bases and the J gene lost 4 bases, with 13 bases spanning the gap. This CDR3 has 13 residues. This chain's CDR3 is CASRPQGIYEQYF. CDR3 in DNA: TGTGCCAGCAGACCCCAGGGTATTTACGAGCAGTACTTC.